The 29 T cell receptor beta chains listed next were all sequenced from one sample in a study of metastatic and nonmetastatic thyroid tumors. Patients underwent thyroid surgery, and none had received any treatment before it. TCRdb re-analyzed the PCR reads using MiXCR. Of under 8,000 clones in the sample, 27% were seen once. Sequenced material: adjacent normal tissue. The receptors derive from a male donor with papillary thyroid cancer or a benign thyroid nodule (not recorded which). Some clones in this sample may be carry-over from other donors' samples.

Only a few counts were recorded for this clone. This chain links TRBV19 with TRBJ1-6; D unclear. This CDR3 comprises 13 residues. Per the germline V gene, CDR1 is LNHDA and CDR2 is SQIVND (reference sequence). Trimming removed 9 bases at V and 11 bases at J, with 17 bases between. The CDR3 loop reads CASTPGGAPPLHF. CDR3 DNA sequence: TGTGCCAGCACCCCAGGTGGTGCACCACCCCTCCACTTT.

This clone was picked up a small number of times. The J gene is TRBJ1-1, the V gene TRBV6-1, with D possibly being TRBD1 (6 bases). Germline V gene lookup returns CDR1 MNHNS and CDR2 SASEGT. V lost 3 bases, J lost 3 bases, and 8 bases lay in between. CDR3 length equals 13 residues. The DNA of the CDR3 is TGTGCCAGCAGTGAGGGGGCGCACACTGAAGCTTTCTTT. Its translation is CASSEGAHTEAFF.

This clone was seen only a few times. The rearrangement joins TRBV12-3 or TRBV12-4 to TRBJ1-2; D possibly corresponds to TRBD1 (5 bases). The CDR3 is 16 amino acids. V was clipped by 5 bases and J by 0 bases, with 16 bases between them. For the CDR3, the DNA is TGTGCCAGCAGTGAATTGGGGCTGGGGTCTAACTATGGCTACACCTTC. As protein: CASSELGLGSNYGYTF.

By proportion, this clone is medium-sized (0.01 to 0.1%). This rearrangement joins TRBV7-9 to TRBJ1-5, with 8 bases aligning to TRBD1. V was pared by 0 bases and J by 1 base, with 2 bases of the junction left unmatched. CDR3 length equals 16 residues. The germline V gene has CDR1 SEHNR and CDR2 FQNEAQ (reference sequence). The CDR3 here is CASSLATGESNQPQHF. Here the CDR3 DNA reads TGTGCCAGCAGCTTAGCGACAGGGGAGAGCAATCAGCCCCAGCATTTT.

This clone was observed a handful of times. The V call is TRBV28, the J call TRBJ2-1; 7 bases line up with TRBD1. Per the germline V gene, CDR1 is MDHEN and CDR2 is SYDVKM. This CDR3 is built from 18 residues. V lost 5 bases, J lost 8 bases, and 21 bases stayed unmatched. The CDR3 nucleotides are TGTGCCAGCAGTAAGCTCTGGGACAGCTCCACCCTCGCCCATGAGCAGTTCTTC. Protein sequence: CASSKLWDSSTLAHEQFF.

The chain employs TRBV20-1 and TRBJ2-1; 10 bases match TRBD2. CDR3 length: 15 residues. The V gene's germline CDR1 is DFQATT and CDR2 SNEGSKA (reference sequence). The junction had 13 bases not matched to a gene; V was cut back by 6 bases and J by 8 bases. CDR3 sequence: CSAAAGTSELDEQFF. CDR3 in DNA: TGCAGTGCCGCGGCCGGGACTAGCGAATTGGATGAGCAGTTCTTC.

V usage is TRBV9 and J usage is TRBJ2-1; D is unresolved. Germline CDR1 SGDLS, CDR2 YYNGEE. The CDR3 contains 15 residues. V dropped 1 base and J dropped 3 bases, with 11 bases sitting between them. In DNA, the CDR3 is TGTGCCAGCAGCGTATCCGGAATTCACTACAATGAGCAGTTCTTC. Its translation is CASSVSGIHYNEQFF.

The table lists this clone with a few counts. V gene TRBV6-1 combines with J gene TRBJ1-4; D remains ambiguous. The V and J ends lost 3 bases and 0 bases respectively, with 8 bases between them. CDR3 length: 15 residues. Germline V CDR1 and CDR2: MNHNS, SASEGT. CDR3 in amino acids: CASSDEPATNEKLFF. CDR3 DNA sequence: TGTGCCAGCAGTGATGAACCCGCAACTAATGAAAAACTGTTTTTT.

By share of the sample, this clone is medium-sized. The chain carries TRBV6-1 and TRBJ2-1; D is perhaps TRBD2 (5 bases). Germline loops: CDR1 MNHNS, CDR2 SASEGT. The germline V and J ends were trimmed by 6 bases and 6 bases, with 15 bases remaining between them. This CDR3 has 14 residues. This CDR3 is CASSYHEGSNEQFF. DNA for the CDR3: TGTGCCAGCAGCTACCACGAGGGCTCCAATGAGCAGTTCTTC.

This clone was seen only a few times. The chain couples TRBV12-3 or TRBV12-4 to TRBJ2-1, with 10 positions matching TRBD2. The CDR3 runs to 15 residues. V lost 6 bases and J lost 3; bases outside the gene matches: 5. The CDR3 loop reads CASSQLAGGYNEQFF. CDR3 nucleotide sequence: TGTGCCAGCAGCCAATTAGCGGGGGGCTACAATGAGCAGTTCTTC.

In its sample, this clone is medium-sized (0.01 to 0.1%). The J gene is TRBJ1-4, the V gene TRBV29-1, with D perhaps matching TRBD1 (5 bases). Germline lookup yields CDR1 SQVTM and CDR2 ANQGSEA. The CDR3 runs 13 residues. V lost 3 bases to trimming and J lost 8 bases, with 13 bases between them. Written as DNA, the CDR3 is TGCAGCGTTGATCTGCCGGGGGAGGAAAAACTGTTTTTT. Its protein product is CSVDLPGEEKLFF.

This chain uses TRBV5-1 with TRBJ2-7; D is unclear. In germline, CDR1 is SGHRS, CDR2 YFSETQ. CDR3 length: 16 amino acids. V was pared by 3 bases and J by 0 bases, with 16 bases between. The CDR3 bases are TGCGCCAGCAGCTCCCCCGACGGCCGAAGCTCCTACGAGCAGTACTTC. This sequence encodes CASSSPDGRSSYEQYF.

A few counts support this clone. This chain joins TRBV19 and TRBJ2-7; either TRBD1 or TRBD2 may fit D (5 bases each). Per the germline V gene, CDR1 is LNHDA and CDR2 is SQIVND (reference sequence). Trimming removed 6 bases from V and 8 bases from J, with 20 bases in between. There are 14 residues in the CDR3. CDR3 region: CASSDRDRSPKQYF. The CDR3, as DNA: TGTGCCAGTAGCGACCGGGACCGATCTCCGAAGCAGTACTTC.

The rearrangement links TRBV20-1 to TRBJ1-6, with D uncertain. The CDR3 runs to 12 residues. CDR1 is DFQATT and CDR2 is SNEGSKA in the germline V gene (reference sequence). The V and J ends lost 2 bases and 9 bases respectively, with 8 bases between them. CDR3: CSARSPVSPLHF. The CDR3, as DNA: TGCAGTGCTAGAAGTCCGGTTTCACCCCTCCACTTT.

Worth noting for this clone: At one boundary the junction diverges from the germline segment, which might be a read error. The chain joins TRBV6-2 or TRBV6-3 to TRBJ2-1; D may correspond to TRBD1 or TRBD2 (5 bases each). This CDR3 comprises 16 residues. Germline V gene data show CDR1 as MNHEY and CDR2 as SVGEGT. CDR3: CASSSRARGQNNERFF. The CDR3 DNA is TGTGCCAGCAGTTCGAGAGCGAGGGGCCAAAACAATGAGCGGTTCTTC.

This clone was detected ten times or more. It may be a read error: a sequence one base away is much more abundant. V is TRBV5-5 and J is TRBJ2-5; TRBD2 agrees at 7 bases. With 5 bases clipped from V and 4 bases from J, the junction kept 8 bases outside the gene matches. Germline V CDR1 and CDR2: SGHKS, YYEKEE (reference sequence). This CDR3 contains 14 residues. DNA of the CDR3: TGTGCCAGCAGGACGGGGGGACTCGCAGAGACCCAGTACTTC. Protein: CASRTGGLAETQYF. Full variable domain (remainder filled in from reference TRBV5-5 and TRBJ2-5): DAGVTQSPTHLIKTRGQQVTLRCSPISGHKSVSWYQQVLGQGPQFIFQYYEKEERGRGNFPDRFSARQFPNYSSELNVNALLLGDSALYLCASRTGGLAETQYFGPGTRLLVL.

The rearrangement links TRBV4-1 to TRBJ1-1, with D uncertain. The V end was cut by 1 base, the J end by 1 base, with 10 bases between. Germline CDR1 and CDR2: MGHRA and YSYEKL. The CDR3 extends over 15 amino acids. Here the CDR3 DNA reads TGCGCCAGCAGCCAAGGAGTTAGGTGGAACACTGAAGCTTTCTTT. Its protein product is CASSQGVRWNTEAFF.

This clone was seen only a few times. The chain has TRBV6-1 and TRBJ1-5; TRBD1 agrees at 7 bases. The germline CDR1 and CDR2 sequences are MNHNS and SASEGT. The CDR3 covers 17 residues. The V gene end was trimmed by 2 bases and the J gene end by 3 bases; junction bases not matched to a gene: 10. Here the CDR3 DNA reads TGTGCCAGCAGTGAATCAGGGGACAGAGGTTACAATCAGCCCCAGCATTTT. It translates to CASSESGDRGYNQPQHF.

Within the sample, this clone is medium-sized (0.01 to 0.1%). CDR3 bases: TGTGCCAGCAGCTTAGCCGGGACAGGGGGTTCACCCCTCCACTTT. As protein: CASSLAGTGGSPLHF. This chain uses TRBV11-2 with TRBJ1-6; 11 bases align to TRBD1. V gave up 1 base and J gave up 9 bases; unmatched junction bases: 2. CDR3 length equals 15 residues. Germline V gene data show CDR1 as SGHAT and CDR2 as FQNNGV.

In this sample, this clone turned up once. The genes are TRBV4-2 and TRBJ2-7; TRBD2 aligns across 7 bases. Germline CDR1 is LGHNA and CDR2 is YNFKEQ. This CDR3 region has 15 residues. With V trimmed by 5 bases and J by 6 bases, 13 bases remained unmatched. CDR3 residues: CASSVGLAGSGEQYF. CDR3 sequence (DNA): TGTGCCAGCAGCGTAGGATTAGCGGGTTCGGGCGAGCAGTACTTC.

This clone was detected only a few times. The CDR3: CASSMDTSYEQYF. The DNA for the CDR3 is TGCGCCAGCAGTATGGACACGTCCTACGAGCAGTACTTC. The V call is TRBV10-2, the J call TRBJ2-7; D is perhaps TRBD1 (5 bases). Trimming shortened V by 5 bases and J by 1 base, and 9 bases separated the two germline ends. The CDR3 is 13 amino acids. The germline V gene encodes CDR1 WSHSY and CDR2 SAAADI.

In its sample, this clone ranks as medium-sized (0.01 to 0.1%). This rearrangement joins TRBV5-1 to TRBJ1-1; D uncertain. V was cut by 0 bases and J by 1 base, with 4 bases left in between. The CDR3 spans 13 residues. From germline, CDR1 is SGHRS and CDR2 YFSETQ. The CDR3 DNA reads TGCGCCAGCAGCTTGGGAGCGAACACTGAAGCTTTCTTT. It translates to CASSLGANTEAFF. Combining the CDR3 with reference TRBV5-1 and TRBJ1-1 gives the whole variable domain KAGVTQTPRYLIKTRGQQVTLSCSPISGHRSVSWYQQTPGQGLQFLFEYFSETQRNKGNFPGRFSGRQFSNSRSEMNVSTLELGDSALYLCASSLGANTEAFFGQGTRLTVV.

V gene TRBV25-1 combines with J gene TRBJ2-7; 11 nucleotides line up with TRBD1. The ends lost 6 bases at V and 2 bases at J; junction bases unmatched: 6. This CDR3 has 15 amino acids. The germline V gene encodes CDR1 MGHDK and CDR2 SYGVNS. This CDR3 is CASSNPGQGAYEQYF. In nucleotides, the CDR3 is TGTGCCAGCAGCAATCCGGGACAGGGGGCCTACGAGCAGTACTTC.

This chain joins TRBV30 and TRBJ2-1; 7 nucleotides align to TRBD1. Germline V lookup: CDR1 GTSNPN, CDR2 SVGIG (reference sequence). With V trimmed by 3 bases and J by 10 bases, 12 bases remained unmatched. The CDR3 spans 14 residues. The CDR3 sequence: CAWRTGTDLREQFF. Here the CDR3 DNA reads TGTGCCTGGAGGACTGGGACAGACCTTCGAGAGCAGTTCTTC.

The chain has TRBV20-1 and TRBJ2-3, with 13 bases that match TRBD2. Germline V gene lookup returns CDR1 DFQATT and CDR2 SNEGSKA (reference sequence). J gave up 5 bases and V 1 base, and 3 bases lay outside the gene matches. The CDR3 extends over 15 amino acids. The CDR3 bases are TGCAGTGCTAGAGGGACTAGCGGGAGTCGAGATACGCAGTATTTT. This encodes CSARGTSGSRDTQYF.

This clone was counted between two and nine times. The rearrangement joins TRBV18 to TRBJ2-2; D is perhaps TRBD1 or TRBD2 (6 bases each). Germline V gives CDR1 KGHSH, CDR2 LQKENI. This CDR3 region has 18 residues. V shed 2 bases and J shed 0 bases, with 16 bases lying between them. CDR3 loop: CASSPKRTGAANTGELFF. The CDR3 coding sequence is TGTGCCAGCTCACCAAAGAGAACGGGGGCCGCGAACACCGGGGAGCTGTTTTTT. The variable domain in full, with the rest retrieved from reference TRBV18 and TRBJ2-2, is NAGVMQNPRHLVRRRGQEARLRCSPMKGHSHVYWYRQLPEEGLKFMVYLQKENIIDESGMPKERFSAEFPKEGPSILRIQQVVRGDSAAYFCASSPKRTGAANTGELFFGEGSRLTVL.

This clone was picked up a small number of times. This chain uses TRBV6-1 with TRBJ1-4; maybe TRBD1 (5 bases). The ends were cut back, 6 bases at V and 11 bases at J, with 19 bases in the middle. This CDR3 has 14 residues. Germline loops: CDR1 MNHNS, CDR2 SASEGT. The CDR3 loop is CASRLDEGTEKLFF. In nucleotides, the CDR3 is TGTGCCAGCAGACTAGATGAGGGGACGGAGAAACTGTTTTTT.

This clone was seen only a few times. The chain joins TRBV7-3 to TRBJ2-2; tentatively, D is TRBD1 (5 bases). Per the germline V gene, CDR1 is SGHTA and CDR2 is FQGTGA. V was shortened by 2 bases and J by 5 bases, with 12 bases between the two germline ends. The CDR3 extends over 15 amino acids. The CDR3 DNA sequence: TGTGCCAGCAGCTTAGGCCAGGGTGGGACCGGGGAGCTGTTTTTT. Translation: CASSLGQGGTGELFF.

The V call is TRBV5-4, the J call TRBJ1-1, with 7 bases fitting TRBD1. With 4 bases clipped from V and 10 bases from J, the junction kept 16 bases outside the gene matches. Per germline, CDR1 SGHNT and CDR2 YYREEE (reference sequence). CDR3 length equals 15 residues. For the CDR3, the DNA is TGTGCCAGCAGCACATCCTTGACAGGGAGGAACGGAGCTTTCTTT. Translation gives CASSTSLTGRNGAFF.